The present TCR beta chain was sequenced within a study of tumor and adjacent non-tumor tissue in lung cancer. Study at large: Patients were aged about 31 to 76, nine to eleven men and 5 women, stage I to III.

A modified ARM-PCR protocol with three rounds of nested PCR amplified TCRbeta. In TCRdb, the multiplex PCR reads were re-called with MiXCR into one record per CDR3 protein. The table shows about 86,000 distinct CDR3 sequences, with roughly 77% occurring only once. Note on this clonotype: Its target is not known.

The germline gives CDR1 MNHNS, CDR2 SASEGT. The CDR3 extends over 14 amino acids. Trimming removed 6 bases at V and 3 bases at J, with 14 bases between. The template was RNA from unsorted bulk tissue. The normal lung tissue was taken more than 3 cm from the tumor edge. The study, taken as a whole, reports: TCR diversity was significantly greater in tumor than normal lung tissue. Shorter survival was associated with higher TCR diversity in tumors.

The source material was distant non-tumor lung tissue. The chain recombines TRBV6-1 with TRBJ1-2, with D perhaps TRBD1 (6 bases). This clonotype was obtained from a woman aged 45-65 years with non-small cell lung cancer. In DNA, the CDR3 is TGTGCCAGCAGCGAGGACAGTACACACTATGGCTACACCTTC. Encoded protein: CASSEDSTHYGYTF.